This T cell receptor (beta chain) was obtained from a study of blood T cell repertoires in COVID-19 (TCRdb year 2020). Looking at the study overall: Collaborator samples came from the United States, Italy and Spain and covered acute and convalescent phases of COVID-19. The material from the prospective study consisted of cDNA or gDNA derived from T cells, B-cell-depleted T cells, or PBMCs. Subjects who had been exposed to COVID-19, were actively infected with it, or had recovered from it provided the deeply sampled blood TCRbeta repertoires that made up the dataset. The repertoires were made available in a free public database intended to serve as a resource for research on the immune response to SARS-CoV-2. Samples came from the ongoing ImmuneRACE study (first 160 participants) plus 1,254 subjects from 6 global collaborators. Nearly every sample came with metadata listing a de-identified subject ID, COVID-19 status, age in years and sex. HLA class I and class II types, where available, came from metadata supplied by the sample provider rather than from assay-based typing. Overall study outcomes, separate from this receptor: The amount of clinical and demographic metadata varied by source and participant and was provided uncurated.

Comments on this clone: Its antigen is not yet known. No base quality values were provided; no much bigger clone lies one nucleotide off. Within the sample, other DNA sequences also encode this same CDR3.

TCRbeta CDR3 regions were amplified from genomic DNA by means of the immunoSEQ Assay, a bias-controlled multiplex PCR. Concerning the study's data processing: The number of nucleated cells in each sample was estimated by amplification of reference gene primers within the assay. Sequence reads were collapsed and filtered to measure the absolute abundance of every unique TCRbeta CDR3 rearrangement. For each sample, productive Simpson clonality was calculated as the square root of Simpson's diversity index across productive rearrangements. TCRdb mirrors the immuneACCESS table, restricted to in-frame sequences. Some clones are absent from its copies; in checked studies, under half trace to an unresolved V gene, and the reason for the others is unknown. Clone size and the V and J calls come from that table; the DNA yielded D and trimming. This sample holds roughly 200,000 clones; approximately 80% were observed only once. Jointly, the top ten make up about 20% of the sample.

Clipping removes 0 bases from V and 3 bases from J, with 5 as the unmatched junction base count. The CDR3 numbers 15 residues from cysteine through phenylalanine. Only the CDR3 part of the read is kept: 45 bases, read in frame from the first base. CDR1 SGHRS and CDR2 YFSETQ are derived from the germline V gene. Whole blood was collected in K2EDTA tubes by collaborating institutions according to the institutions' own protocols. For TCRbeta analysis, collaborator samples were shipped as frozen whole blood, as isolated PBMCs, or as DNA extracted from either sample type. The chain was built from TRBV5-1 and TRBJ2-7; 8 bases in between match TRBD2. Material: peripheral blood. The sequence came from a human donor in a cohort sampled during active COVID-19. The base sequence is TGCGCCAGCAGCTTGGACGGGACTAGTATCTACGAGCAGTACTTC. Translated, it gives CASSLDGTSIYEQYF.